These 30 T cell receptor beta chains were all obtained from the same sample, sequenced in a study of T cells expressing NK-cell markers (dated by TCRdb to the early 2020s). The library came from 5' RACE. The listed sequencing device is Illumina HiSeq 2000. Once TCRdb had reprocessed the reads, it stored one entry per CDR3 protein sequence and supplied no DNA. The sample's clone listing holds about 180,000 distinct CDR3 sequences. In total, the top ten clones hold roughly a fifth of the sample. Sequencing used blood T cells: a sorted CD56 or NKG2C T cell subset, CD4+ or CD8+ T cells, or bulk PBMC T cells (not recorded which). All receptors come from a man aged 18-70 years in good health.

CDR3: CASSLLAGGYHNEQFF. The rearrangement uses TRBV27 and TRBJ2-1; the D gene TCRdb calls, TRBD2, cannot be checked with no DNA. This CDR3 is 16 amino acids long. Germline V lookup: CDR1 MNHEY, CDR2 SMNVEV (reference sequence).

The chain uses TRBV9 and TRBJ2-7. Germline V gives CDR1 SGDLS, CDR2 YYNGEE. The CDR3 covers 11 residues. CDR3 sequence: CASPVWYEQYF. Complete variable domain (other parts from reference TRBV9 and TRBJ2-7): DSGVTQTPKHLITATGQRVTLRCSPRSGDLSVYWYQQSLDQGLQFLIQYYNGEERAKGNILERFSAQQFPDLHSELNLSSLELGDSALYFCASPVWYEQYFGPGTRLTVT.

The chain recombines TRBV2 with TRBJ2-3; TCRdb's assignment of TRBD1 cannot be checked, as there is no DNA. CDR3 size: 12 residues. Germline CDR1 SNHLY, CDR2 FYNNEI. The CDR3 sequence is CASRTGEDTQYF. Drawing the rest from reference TRBV2 and TRBJ2-3, the complete variable domain is EPEVTQTPSHQVTQMGQEVILRCVPISNHLYFYWYRQILGQKVEFLVSFYNNEISEKSEIFDDQFSVERPDGSNFTLKIRSTKLEDSAMYFCASRTGEDTQYFGPGTRLTVL.

The V call is TRBV6-1, the J call TRBJ2-7; no DNA is available, so the TRBD1 call from TCRdb remains unchecked. Germline lookup yields CDR1 MNHNS and CDR2 SASEGT. The CDR3 consists of 15 residues. CDR3 protein: CASSRRTEHPYEQYF.

The V and J genes are TRBV5-6 and TRBJ2-7; TCRdb calls TRBD1, which cannot be checked without DNA. The germline V gene encodes CDR1 SGHDT and CDR2 YYEEEE. The CDR3 sequence is 15 residues long. The CDR3 reads CASSRDRVSSYEQYF.

This chain joins TRBV6-5 and TRBJ2-7; TCRdb reports TRBD1, a call that lacks DNA to check it against. Per the germline V gene, CDR1 is MNHEY and CDR2 is SVGAGI. The CDR3 covers 16 residues. The CDR3: CASSYSRTGGLEEQYF.

The chain carries TRBV7-9 and TRBJ1-4; TCRdb indicates TRBD1, and absent DNA this call remains unverified. The CDR3 consists of 15 residues. Germline CDR1 is SEHNR and CDR2 is FQNEAQ (reference sequence). CDR3 sequence reads: CASSERQGVDEKLFF.

This chain connects TRBV29-1 to TRBJ1-3. CDR1 and CDR2 from the germline V gene are SQVTM and ANQGSEA. This CDR3 has 14 residues. The CDR3 reads CSVAGQNSGNTIYF.

This sequence joins TRBV7-6 and TRBJ2-7. Looked up from germline, CDR1 is SGHVS and CDR2 is FNYEAQ. The CDR3 is 14 residues long. CDR3 region: CASSLAIEAHQQYF.

This rearrangement joins TRBV2 to TRBJ2-4; TCRdb's D call, TRBD1, is unchecked because there is no DNA. CDR1 is SNHLY and CDR2 is FYNNEI in the germline V gene. The CDR3 covers 16 residues. This chain's CDR3 is CASRPGQGAAKNIQYF. Full variable domain (outside the CDR3, taken from reference TRBV2 and TRBJ2-4): EPEVTQTPSHQVTQMGQEVILRCVPISNHLYFYWYRQILGQKVEFLVSFYNNEISEKSEIFDDQFSVERPDGSNFTLKIRSTKLEDSAMYFCASRPGQGAAKNIQYFGAGTRLSVL.

CDR3 region: CASGRITEAFF. The chain is built from TRBV6-1 and TRBJ1-1. The CDR3 covers 11 residues. Germline CDR1 is MNHNS and CDR2 is SASEGT.

The CDR3 is CASTLAPGQNNEQFF. This chain links TRBV5-1 with TRBJ2-1; TCRdb's D gene call, TRBD1, goes unchecked for lack of DNA. There are 15 residues in the CDR3. Germline V gives CDR1 SGHRS, CDR2 YFSETQ.

The chain couples TRBV20-1 to TRBJ2-7; TCRdb outputs TRBD1, but without DNA this stays unchecked. The CDR3 covers 11 residues. CDR1 and CDR2 from the germline V gene are DFQATT and SNEGSKA (reference sequence). The CDR3 loop reads CSARQGNEQYF.

J is TRBJ2-1 and V is TRBV7-6; the D gene TCRdb calls, TRBD1, cannot be checked with no DNA. The CDR3 contains 16 residues. Germline-derived CDR1 and CDR2 are SGHVS and FNYEAQ. CDR3: CASSSRGQGRGNEQFF. The full variable domain, in which reference TRBV7-6 and TRBJ2-1 provide the parts outside the CDR3, is GAGVSQSPRYKVTKRGQDVALRCDPISGHVSLYWYRQALGQGPEFLTYFNYEAQQDKSGLPNDRFSAERPEGSISTLTIQRTEQRDSAMYRCASSSRGQGRGNEQFFGPGTRLTVL.

This chain joins TRBV5-1 and TRBJ1-1; no DNA is available, so the TRBD1 call from TCRdb remains unchecked. The CDR3 has 15 residues. The V gene's germline CDR1 is SGHRS and CDR2 YFSETQ. CDR3 sequence: CASSPHRDTNTEAFF. The variable domain in full, with the rest retrieved from reference TRBV5-1 and TRBJ1-1, is KAGVTQTPRYLIKTRGQQVTLSCSPISGHRSVSWYQQTPGQGLQFLFEYFSETQRNKGNFPGRFSGRQFSNSRSEMNVSTLELGDSALYLCASSPHRDTNTEAFFGQGTRLTVV.

This chain joins TRBV6-1 and TRBJ1-2; TCRdb calls TRBD1, which cannot be checked without DNA. The CDR3 runs to 13 residues. Germline V gene lookup returns CDR1 MNHNS and CDR2 SASEGT. The CDR3 loop reads CASSPSQGRGYTF.

The gene calls are TRBV2 and TRBJ2-1; checking the TCRdb D call of TRBD1 is not possible without DNA. This CDR3 has 15 amino acids. Looked up from germline, CDR1 is SNHLY and CDR2 is FYNNEI. The CDR3 sequence: CASSEALPGSDEQFF. The complete variable domain, with remaining parts taken from reference TRBV2 and TRBJ2-1, reads EPEVTQTPSHQVTQMGQEVILRCVPISNHLYFYWYRQILGQKVEFLVSFYNNEISEKSEIFDDQFSVERPDGSNFTLKIRSTKLEDSAMYFCASSEALPGSDEQFFGPGTRLTVL.

The V gene is TRBV20-1, the J gene TRBJ2-1; TCRdb indicates TRBD1, and absent DNA this call remains unverified. Germline lookup yields CDR1 DFQATT and CDR2 SNEGSKA (reference sequence). This CDR3 spans 13 amino acids. CDR3 amino acids: CSARDLTGREQFF.

The rearrangement links TRBV4-2 to TRBJ2-3; TCRdb indicates TRBD1, and absent DNA this call remains unverified. The CDR3 extends over 18 amino acids. Germline loops: CDR1 LGHNA, CDR2 YNFKEQ. CDR3 loop: CASSQEVGGYSSTDTQYF.

V and J are TRBV28 and TRBJ2-1; TCRdb's D call of TRBD2 is untestable without DNA. The CDR3 consists of 15 residues. Germline V CDR1 and CDR2: MDHEN, SYDVKM. The CDR3 reads CASTLGEGENNEQFF.

The rearrangement links TRBV19 to TRBJ2-7. The CDR3 is 15 amino acids. Germline V CDR1 and CDR2: LNHDA, SQIVND (reference sequence). CDR3 sequence reads: CASSISRGTAYEQYF.

V gene TRBV25-1 combines with J gene TRBJ2-3; TCRdb indicates TRBD2, and absent DNA this call remains unverified. This CDR3 is built from 15 residues. CDR1 is MGHDK and CDR2 is SYGVNS in the germline V gene. CDR3 loop: CASSEYAGRTDTQYF.

This chain uses TRBV15 with TRBJ2-7; TCRdb returns TRBD1, unconfirmable since there is no DNA. This CDR3 comprises 12 residues. Looked up from germline, CDR1 is LNHNV and CDR2 is YYDKDF (reference sequence). The CDR3 spells CATRDGGYEQYF.

This chain joins TRBV11-2 and TRBJ2-3; no DNA is available, so the TRBD2 call from TCRdb remains unchecked. From germline, CDR1 is SGHAT and CDR2 FQNNGV. The CDR3 is 18 residues long. CDR3 residues: CASSLVGTSGGGTDTQYF.

The gene calls are TRBV2 and TRBJ2-7. The CDR3 is 16 residues long. Germline assignment: CDR1 SNHLY and CDR2 FYNNEI. CDR3 amino acids: CASSEPRKLSSYEQYF.

This chain uses TRBV20-1 with TRBJ2-7; the TCRdb D gene call, TRBD1, has no DNA to confirm it. CDR3 length: 13 amino acids. Looked up from germline, CDR1 is DFQATT and CDR2 is SNEGSKA (reference sequence). CDR3 protein: CSATTGGLSEQYF.

This sequence joins TRBV10-3 and TRBJ2-2; TCRdb reports TRBD2, a call that lacks DNA to check it against. CDR3 length: 13 amino acids. The germline gives CDR1 ENHRY, CDR2 SYGVKD. CDR3 sequence: CAPGLVNTGELFF.

V is TRBV19 and J is TRBJ2-2. CDR1 is LNHDA and CDR2 is SQIVND in the germline V gene (reference sequence). The CDR3 consists of 12 residues. The CDR3 reads CASLGNTGELFF.

The V gene is TRBV10-3, the J gene TRBJ2-3; the D call from TCRdb, TRBD2, cannot be confirmed without DNA. Looked up from germline, CDR1 is ENHRY and CDR2 is SYGVKD. The CDR3 sequence is 16 residues long. CDR3: CAISDLAGGGGDTQYF.

The J gene is TRBJ2-7, the V gene TRBV29-1; TCRdb proposes TRBD2, but this gene call is untestable without DNA. The CDR3 sequence is 12 residues long. Germline CDR1 is SQVTM and CDR2 is ANQGSEA. The CDR3 loop reads CSAGLATYEQYF.